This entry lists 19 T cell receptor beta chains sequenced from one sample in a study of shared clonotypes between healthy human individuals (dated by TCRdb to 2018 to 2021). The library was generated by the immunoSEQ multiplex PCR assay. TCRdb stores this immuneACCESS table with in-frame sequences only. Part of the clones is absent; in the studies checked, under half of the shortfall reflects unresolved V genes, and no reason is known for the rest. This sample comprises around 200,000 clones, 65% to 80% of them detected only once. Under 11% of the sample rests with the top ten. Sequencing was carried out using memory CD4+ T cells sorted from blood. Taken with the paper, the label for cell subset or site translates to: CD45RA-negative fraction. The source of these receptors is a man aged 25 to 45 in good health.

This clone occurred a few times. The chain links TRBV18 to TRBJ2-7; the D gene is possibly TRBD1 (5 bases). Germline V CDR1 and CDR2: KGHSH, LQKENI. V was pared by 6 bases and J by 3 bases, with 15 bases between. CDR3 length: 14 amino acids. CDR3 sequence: CASSTLPGNYEQYF. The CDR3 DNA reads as TGTGCCAGCTCCACCCTCCCAGGGAACTACGAGCAGTACTTC.

CDR3 loop: CASRGDRDRRSYEQYF. Written as DNA, the CDR3 is TGTGCCAGCAGGGGGGACCGGGACCGACGCTCCTACGAGCAGTACTTC. The V gene is TRBV27, the J gene TRBJ2-7; D might be TRBD1 or TRBD2, each matching 5 bases. This CDR3 is built from 16 residues. CDR1 and CDR2 (germline): MNHEY, SMNVEV (reference sequence). V lost 6 bases and J lost 0, with 18 bases in between.

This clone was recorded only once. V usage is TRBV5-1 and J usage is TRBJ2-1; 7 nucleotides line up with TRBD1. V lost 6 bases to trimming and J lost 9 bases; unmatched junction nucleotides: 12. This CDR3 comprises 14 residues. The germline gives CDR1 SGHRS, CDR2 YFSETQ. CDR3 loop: CASTYDLRQGEQFF. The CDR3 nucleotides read TGCGCCAGCACCTACGATCTCCGACAGGGTGAGCAGTTCTTC.

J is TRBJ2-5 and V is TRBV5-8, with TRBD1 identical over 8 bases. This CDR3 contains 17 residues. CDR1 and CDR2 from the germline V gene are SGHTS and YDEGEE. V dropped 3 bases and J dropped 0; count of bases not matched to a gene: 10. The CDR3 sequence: CASSSKPTGAYQETQYF. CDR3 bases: TGTGCCAGCAGCTCGAAACCGACAGGGGCGTACCAAGAGACCCAGTACTTC.

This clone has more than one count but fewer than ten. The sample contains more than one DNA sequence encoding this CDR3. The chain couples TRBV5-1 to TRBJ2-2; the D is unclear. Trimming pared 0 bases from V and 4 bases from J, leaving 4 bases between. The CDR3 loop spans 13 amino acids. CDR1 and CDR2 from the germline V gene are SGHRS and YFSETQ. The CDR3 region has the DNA TGCGCCAGCAGCTTGGTACCCACCGGGGAGCTGTTTTTT. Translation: CASSLVPTGELFF.

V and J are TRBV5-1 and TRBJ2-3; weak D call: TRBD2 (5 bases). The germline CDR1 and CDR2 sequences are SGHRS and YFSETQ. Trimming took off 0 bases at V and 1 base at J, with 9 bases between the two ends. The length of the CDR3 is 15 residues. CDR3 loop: CASSLGRTRTDTQYF. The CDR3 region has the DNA TGCGCCAGCAGCTTGGGCAGGACTCGCACAGATACGCAGTATTTT.

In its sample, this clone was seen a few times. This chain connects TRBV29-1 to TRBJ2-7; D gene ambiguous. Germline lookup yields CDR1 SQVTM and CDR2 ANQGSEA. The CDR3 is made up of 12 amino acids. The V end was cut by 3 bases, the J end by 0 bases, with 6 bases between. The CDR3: CSVEGVSYEQYF. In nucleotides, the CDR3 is TGCAGCGTTGAGGGCGTCTCCTACGAGCAGTACTTC.

The CDR3 nucleotides are TGTGCCAGCAGCTGTGTTTGGGGGTATTGGGAGACCCAGTACTTC. Amino acid sequence: CASSCVWGYWETQYF. The V call is TRBV5-4, the J call TRBJ2-5; D may match TRBD1 or TRBD2 (5 bases each). Trimming took off 3 bases at V and 5 bases at J, with 17 bases between the two ends. Germline V lookup: CDR1 SGHNT, CDR2 YYREEE (reference sequence). This CDR3 is built from 15 residues.

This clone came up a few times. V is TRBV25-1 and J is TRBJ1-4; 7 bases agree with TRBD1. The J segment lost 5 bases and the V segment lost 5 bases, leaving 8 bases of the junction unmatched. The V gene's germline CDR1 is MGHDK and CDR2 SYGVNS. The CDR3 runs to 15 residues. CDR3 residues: CASSTRQGGNEKLFF. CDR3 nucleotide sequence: TGTGCCAGCAGTACCCGACAGGGCGGGAATGAAAAACTGTTTTTT.

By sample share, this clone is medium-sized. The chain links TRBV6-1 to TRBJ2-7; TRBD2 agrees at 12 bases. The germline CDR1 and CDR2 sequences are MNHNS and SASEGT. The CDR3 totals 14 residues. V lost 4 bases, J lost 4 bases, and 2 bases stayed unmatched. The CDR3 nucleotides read TGTGCCAGCAGTGCGGGACTAGCGGGTTACGAGCAGTACTTC. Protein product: CASSAGLAGYEQYF.

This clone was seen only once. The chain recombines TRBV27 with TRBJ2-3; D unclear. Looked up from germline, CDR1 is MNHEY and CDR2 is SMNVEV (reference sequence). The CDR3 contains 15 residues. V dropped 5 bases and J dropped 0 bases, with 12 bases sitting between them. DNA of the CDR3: TGTGCCAGCAGTCCCGACGGATTTAGCACAGATACGCAGTATTTT. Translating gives CASSPDGFSTDTQYF.

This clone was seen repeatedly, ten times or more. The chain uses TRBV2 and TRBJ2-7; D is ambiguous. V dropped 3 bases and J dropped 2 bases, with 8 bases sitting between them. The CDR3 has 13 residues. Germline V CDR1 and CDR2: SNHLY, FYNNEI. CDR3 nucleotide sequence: TGTGCCAGCAGTGACAGGTCAACCTACGAGCAGTACTTC. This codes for CASSDRSTYEQYF.

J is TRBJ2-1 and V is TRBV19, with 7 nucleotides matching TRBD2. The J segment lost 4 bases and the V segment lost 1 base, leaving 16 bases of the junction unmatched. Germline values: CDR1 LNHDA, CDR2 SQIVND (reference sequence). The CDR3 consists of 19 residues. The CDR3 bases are TGTGCCAGTAGTATAGGAAGGGTCTCAGGGAGCGGGGCTTACAATGAGCAGTTCTTC. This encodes CASSIGRVSGSGAYNEQFF.

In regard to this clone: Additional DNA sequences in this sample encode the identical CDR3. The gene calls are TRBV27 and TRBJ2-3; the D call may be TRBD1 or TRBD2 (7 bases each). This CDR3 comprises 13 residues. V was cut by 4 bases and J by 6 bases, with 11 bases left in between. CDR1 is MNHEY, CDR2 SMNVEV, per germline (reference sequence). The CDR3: CASSSGGGDTQYF. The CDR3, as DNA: TGTGCCAGCAGTTCAGGGGGAGGGGATACGCAGTATTTT.

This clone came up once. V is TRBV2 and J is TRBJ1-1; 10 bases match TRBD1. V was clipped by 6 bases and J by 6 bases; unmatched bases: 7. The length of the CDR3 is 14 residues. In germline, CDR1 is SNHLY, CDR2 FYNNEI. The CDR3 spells CASRADRGQSEAFF. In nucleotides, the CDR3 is TGTGCCAGCAGGGCTGACAGGGGGCAGTCTGAAGCTTTCTTT.

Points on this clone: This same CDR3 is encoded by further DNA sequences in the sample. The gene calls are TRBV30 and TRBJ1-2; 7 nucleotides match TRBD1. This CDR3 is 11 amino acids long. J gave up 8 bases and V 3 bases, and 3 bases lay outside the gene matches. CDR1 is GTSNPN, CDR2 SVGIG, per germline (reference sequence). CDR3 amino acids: CAWSWTGGYTF. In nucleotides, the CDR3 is TGTGCCTGGAGCTGGACAGGCGGCTACACCTTC.

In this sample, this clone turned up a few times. The CDR3, as DNA: TGTGCCAGCTCACCATCCGATAATCAGCCCCAGCATTTT. Translating it yields CASSPSDNQPQHF. The chain combines TRBV18 with TRBJ1-5; D call uncertain. The germline V gene has CDR1 KGHSH and CDR2 LQKENI. The CDR3 extends over 13 amino acids. The V end lost 2 bases, the J end lost 4 bases, and 6 bases lay between the germline ends. The variable domain in full, completed from reference TRBV18 and TRBJ1-5, reads NAGVMQNPRHLVRRRGQEARLRCSPMKGHSHVYWYRQLPEEGLKFMVYLQKENIIDESGMPKERFSAEFPKEGPSILRIQQVVRGDSAAYFCASSPSDNQPQHFGDGTRLSIL.

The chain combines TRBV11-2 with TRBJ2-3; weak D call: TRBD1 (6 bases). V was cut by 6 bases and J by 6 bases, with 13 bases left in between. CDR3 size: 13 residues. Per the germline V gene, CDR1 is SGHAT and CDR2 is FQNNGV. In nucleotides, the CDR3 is TGTGCCAGCAGGCCACAGGGATGGGATACGCAGTATTTT. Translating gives CASRPQGWDTQYF.

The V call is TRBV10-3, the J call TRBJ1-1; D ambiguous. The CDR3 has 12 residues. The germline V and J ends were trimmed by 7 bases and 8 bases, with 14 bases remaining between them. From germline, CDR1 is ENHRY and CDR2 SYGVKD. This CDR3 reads CAITFPGPEAFF. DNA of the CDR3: TGTGCCATCACTTTCCCGGGTCCCGAAGCTTTCTTT.